This T cell receptor beta chain was captured by sequencing in a study of T-cell memory formation after mild COVID-19. Study observations and caveats: Second-wave clones peaking on day 37 lacked confirmed SARS-CoV-2 specificity. That cross-reactive memory joined was suggested by some responding clones appearing in pre-infection memory. Clones which contracted sat mainly in CM and EM if CD4+, and in EMRA if CD8+.

Per the germline V gene, CDR1 is MGHRA and CDR2 is YSYEKL. V shed 1 base, J shed 4 bases, and the junction held 21 bases outside the gene matches. The CDR3 runs 20 residues. TCRdb independently ran MiXCR on the 5' RACE reads; one entry per CDR3 protein. This sample has around 510,000 distinct CDR3 sequences, with approximately 21% found just once. With respect to this clonotype: Its antigen remains unknown.

The V gene is TRBV4-1, the J gene TRBJ2-7; 8 positions agree with TRBD2. Input material: PBMCs or a T cell subset sorted from them (not recorded which). This clonotype originated in an adult woman who had mild COVID-19 (a few samples of this study predate the infection). Cell type and time point are not known. The CDR3 region is CASSQGPWFAGGDGGYEQYF. For the CDR3, the DNA is TGCGCCAGCAGCCAAGGACCGTGGTTTGCGGGGGGCGACGGAGGTTACGAGCAGTACTTC.